The 30 T cell receptor beta chains listed next were all sequenced from one sample in a study of blood T cell repertoires in COVID-19. The repertoire was sequenced with immunoSEQ multiplex PCR; TCRdb's copy has only in-frame clones and lacks some. Among fewer than 500,000 clones listed, more than 65% were seen once. The sequencing input was peripheral blood. The receptors were sampled from a human donor with acute or convalescent COVID-19. The donor label of this sample is uncertain.

Within the sample, this clone is medium-sized (0.01 to 0.1%). The V gene is TRBV27, the J gene TRBJ1-2, with TRBD1 identical over 7 bases. Germline loops: CDR1 MNHEY, CDR2 SMNVEV (reference sequence). The CDR3 has 12 residues. Germline trimming cut 2 bases from V and 6 bases from J; bases unmatched to any gene: 0. The CDR3 spells CASSLTGDGYTF. The DNA for the CDR3 is TGTGCCAGCAGTTTAACAGGGGATGGCTACACCTTC.

The chain uses TRBV7-9 and TRBJ2-1; D is uncertain. The CDR3 runs to 13 residues. Germline assignment: CDR1 SEHNR and CDR2 FQNEAQ (reference sequence). The germline V and J ends were trimmed by 11 bases and 2 bases, with 13 bases remaining between them. The DNA for the CDR3 is TGTGCCGCAGTTAGCCTTCCCTACAATGAGCAGTTCTTC. Translating gives CAAVSLPYNEQFF. The variable domain in full, completed from reference TRBV7-9 and TRBJ2-1, reads DTGVSQNPRHKITKRGQNVTFRCDPISEHNRLYWYRQTLGQGPEFLTYFQNEAQLEKSRLLSDRFSAERPKGSFSTLEIQRTEQGDSAMYLCAAVSLPYNEQFFGPGTRLTVL.

The V gene is TRBV5-5, the J gene TRBJ2-7; D might be TRBD1 (7 bases). V shed 6 bases and J shed 7 bases, with 20 bases lying between them. The CDR3 extends over 14 amino acids. The V gene's germline CDR1 is SGHKS and CDR2 YYEKEE (reference sequence). CDR3 DNA: TGTGCCAGCACCAAAATAGGAGGGGGCAAGGAGCAGTACTTC. Translation: CASTKIGGGKEQYF.

The table lists this clone with a count of one. V is TRBV5-6 and J is TRBJ1-2, with 7 bases aligning to TRBD1. Trimming removed 2 bases from V and 3 bases from J; junction bases left unmatched: 7. The V gene's germline CDR1 is SGHDT and CDR2 YYEEEE. The CDR3 sequence is 15 residues long. As DNA, the CDR3 is TGTGCCAGCAGCTTAGGGACAGAGGGGTACTATGGCTACACCTTC. It translates to CASSLGTEGYYGYTF.

The chain employs TRBV2 and TRBJ2-3, with 7 bases fitting TRBD2. This CDR3 has 13 amino acids. Germline CDR1 is SNHLY and CDR2 is FYNNEI. Unmatched junction bases numbered 7, after V lost 7 bases and J lost 6 bases. This CDR3 reads CASKLGGGDTQYF. CDR3 bases: TGTGCCAGCAAGTTGGGGGGGGGTGATACGCAGTATTTT.

The chain is built from TRBV19 and TRBJ1-1; possible D gene TRBD1, 5 bases. CDR1 is LNHDA, CDR2 SQIVND, per germline (reference sequence). V lost 11 bases and J 0 bases, leaving 19 bases between the germline ends. The CDR3 has 15 residues. The CDR3, as DNA: TGTGCCGTCAAATCGGGGGGGTTAATGAACACTGAAGCTTTCTTT. This translates into CAVKSGGLMNTEAFF.

Details on this clone: Sequence at one end of the junction differs from germline and may be a read error. This chain connects TRBV19 to TRBJ1-2; D remains unclear. Germline assignment: CDR1 LNHDA and CDR2 SQIVND (reference sequence). The CDR3 sequence is 14 residues long. The CDR3 sequence: CASSGRREGYGYTF. The CDR3 DNA is TGTGCGAGTAGTGGGAGAAGGGAGGGATACGGCTACACCTTC.

This chain links TRBV5-6 with TRBJ1-3; D uncertain. Trimming left V 4 bases short and J 0 bases short, with 17 bases between. The CDR3 has 17 residues. Germline CDR1 reads SGHDT; CDR2 reads YYEEEE. The CDR3, as DNA: TGTGCCAGCAGCGCCCATCCAGGCTCGAGCTCTGGAAACACCATATATTTT. It specifies CASSAHPGSSSGNTIYF.

V gene TRBV28 combines with J gene TRBJ1-1, with D uncertain. Germline assignment: CDR1 MDHEN and CDR2 SYDVKM. V was cut by 6 bases and J by 1 base, with 12 bases left in between. This CDR3 region has 14 residues. CDR3 sequence: CASREDRENTEAFF. In nucleotides, the CDR3 is TGTGCCAGCAGGGAGGACCGGGAGAACACTGAAGCTTTCTTT.

The J gene is TRBJ1-2, the V gene TRBV5-1; perhaps TRBD1 as D (5 bases). Germline CDR1 reads SGHRS; CDR2 reads YFSETQ. The CDR3 loop spans 14 amino acids. Trimming removed 0 bases from V and 2 bases from J, with 8 bases in between. CDR3 sequence: CASSLGQPNYGYTF. The CDR3 DNA follows: TGCGCCAGCAGCTTGGGACAGCCGAACTATGGCTACACCTTC.

This rearrangement joins TRBV6-5 to TRBJ2-7; 8 positions agree with TRBD2. Per germline, CDR1 MNHEY and CDR2 SVGAGI. The CDR3 consists of 16 residues. V was pared by 2 bases and J by 5 bases, with 11 bases of the junction left unmatched. The CDR3 DNA reads as TGTGCCAGCAGTTACGTTAGCGGGACTACGAACCACGAGCAGTACTTC. It specifies CASSYVSGTTNHEQYF.

The rearrangement uses TRBV6-6 and TRBJ1-5; no definite D call. Germline V gives CDR1 MNHNY, CDR2 SVGAGI (reference sequence). V dropped 7 bases and J dropped 2 bases, with 9 bases sitting between them. The CDR3 sequence is 13 residues long. CDR3 in amino acids: CASMREGNQPQHF. The CDR3 bases are TGTGCCAGCATGCGGGAGGGCAATCAGCCCCAGCATTTT.

This chain connects TRBV18 to TRBJ2-1; the match to TRBD2 covers 12 bases. The trim removed 2 bases at V and 6 bases at J, leaving 5 bases unmatched. The CDR3 covers 16 residues. The germline gives CDR1 KGHSH, CDR2 LQKENI. In DNA, the CDR3 is TGTGCCAGCTCACCAAAGGGACTAGCGGGTCCCAATGAGCAGTTCTTC. Encoded protein: CASSPKGLAGPNEQFF.

This clone was observed a single time. The V call is TRBV28, the J call TRBJ1-5; possibly TRBD1 for D (6 bases). The CDR3 spans 14 residues. Trimming stripped 7 bases from V and 2 bases from J, with 12 bases between. Germline V CDR1 and CDR2: MDHEN, SYDVKM. The CDR3 region has the DNA TGTGCCAGCAACATCAGGGGAGGCAATCAGCCCCAGCATTTT. Protein: CASNIRGGNQPQHF.

The chain couples TRBV28 to TRBJ1-1, with 9 bases lining up with TRBD1. The CDR3 spans 16 residues. V lost 6 bases to trimming and J lost 5 bases; unmatched junction nucleotides: 13. Germline V gene lookup returns CDR1 MDHEN and CDR2 SYDVKM. CDR3 sequence (DNA): TGTGCCAGCAGCCCCGGGACAGGGAGGCGGGGGACTGAAGCTTTCTTT. Protein product: CASSPGTGRRGTEAFF.

The CDR3 sequence: CSVIQGTAHEQYF. The CDR3 DNA is TGCAGCGTTATACAGGGGACTGCCCACGAGCAGTACTTC. The V call is TRBV29-1, the J call TRBJ2-7; D perhaps matches TRBD1 (7 bases). CDR1 and CDR2 from the germline V gene are SQVTM and ANQGSEA. The CDR3 sequence is 13 residues long. The V end lost 5 bases, the J end lost 5 bases, and 16 bases lay between the germline ends.

The chain has TRBV7-9 and TRBJ1-1; 8 nucleotides match TRBD1. J lost 4 bases, V lost 6 bases, and 7 bases had no gene match. The CDR3 contains 14 residues. CDR1 and CDR2 from the germline V gene are SEHNR and FQNEAQ (reference sequence). This CDR3 reads CASSQDRVATEAFF. The CDR3 DNA reads TGTGCCAGCAGTCAGGACAGGGTGGCCACTGAAGCTTTCTTT. Variable domain in full (rest from reference TRBV7-9 and TRBJ1-1): DTGVSQNPRHKITKRGQNVTFRCDPISEHNRLYWYRQTLGQGPEFLTYFQNEAQLEKSRLLSDRFSAERPKGSFSTLEIQRTEQGDSAMYLCASSQDRVATEAFFGQGTRLTVV.

V gene TRBV6-5 combines with J gene TRBJ1-6; D is uncertain. The CDR3 has 14 amino acids. V was trimmed by 7 bases and J by 3 bases, leaving 10 bases between them. Germline-derived CDR1 and CDR2 are MNHEY and SVGAGI. CDR3 DNA sequence: TGTGCCAGCATAAACCGGGACTATAATTCACCCCTCCACTTT. It yields the protein CASINRDYNSPLHF.

The rearrangement uses TRBV5-1 and TRBJ1-1, with D unclear. Trimming stripped 0 bases from V and 0 bases from J, with 6 bases between. Germline V gene data show CDR1 as SGHRS and CDR2 as YFSETQ. This CDR3 is 14 amino acids long. CDR3 sequence (DNA): TGCGCCAGCAGCTTGGAACGGTTGAACACTGAAGCTTTCTTT. Protein sequence: CASSLERLNTEAFF.

Written as DNA, the CDR3 is TGCGCCAGCAGGAGACAGGGATCTAGCGAGCAGTACTTC. Its translation is CASRRQGSSEQYF. This chain connects TRBV10-1 to TRBJ2-7; 7 positions agree with TRBD1. There are 13 residues in the CDR3. Germline V gives CDR1 WNHNN, CDR2 SYGVQD (reference sequence). J was trimmed by 6 bases and V by 6 bases; bases with no gene match: 8.

J is TRBJ1-6 and V is TRBV6-1; possible D gene TRBD1, 6 bases. The CDR3 has 15 amino acids. Germline CDR1 and CDR2: MNHNS and SASEGT. V dropped 2 bases and J dropped 13 bases, with 18 bases sitting between them. The CDR3: CASSEPGQSRRPLHF. The CDR3 DNA follows: TGTGCCAGCAGTGAACCTGGACAGTCTCGGCGGCCCCTCCACTTT.

The chain links TRBV5-1 to TRBJ2-7; possible D gene TRBD2, 6 bases. V was shortened by 5 bases and J by 0 bases, with 12 bases between the two germline ends. This CDR3 comprises 14 residues. Germline lookup yields CDR1 SGHRS and CDR2 YFSETQ. This CDR3 reads CASSYRRGSYEQYF. The CDR3 nucleotides are TGCGCCAGCAGTTATCGGAGGGGCTCCTACGAGCAGTACTTC.

Note on this clone: A read error may account for a junction end that differs from germline. This sequence joins TRBV11-2 and TRBJ2-3, with 9 bases aligning to TRBD2. The CDR3 contains 18 residues. Germline lookup yields CDR1 SGHAT and CDR2 FQNNGV. CDR3 sequence (DNA): TGTGCCAGCAGCTTAGTTCGATTCGGTAGCGGGAGCACGGATACGCAGTATTTT. Its translation: CASSLVRFGSGSTDTQYF.

The rearrangement links TRBV28 to TRBJ2-1, with 9 nucleotides matching TRBD2. This CDR3 spans 18 amino acids. Germline assignment: CDR1 MDHEN and CDR2 SYDVKM. J lost 6 bases, V lost 2 bases, and 14 bases had no gene match. CDR3 nucleotides: TGTGCCAGCAGTTTACCGGCTAAGACTAGCGGTCTATCCAATGAGCAGTTCTTC. Its protein product is CASSLPAKTSGLSNEQFF.

This chain uses TRBV2 with TRBJ2-5, with D tentatively TRBD2 (6 bases). The V end lost 4 bases, the J end lost 4 bases, and 16 bases lay between the germline ends. CDR1 and CDR2 from the germline V gene are SNHLY and FYNNEI. The CDR3 spans 15 residues. This CDR3 reads CASSVRRDVSETQYF. DNA for the CDR3: TGTGCCAGCAGTGTCCGGCGGGACGTATCAGAGACCCAGTACTTC.

J is TRBJ1-5 and V is TRBV10-3; maybe TRBD1 (5 bases). In germline, CDR1 is ENHRY, CDR2 SYGVKD. The length of the CDR3 is 14 residues. Trimming took off 6 bases at V and 3 bases at J, with 12 bases between the two ends. CDR3 in amino acids: CAISVGHNNQPQHF. DNA of the CDR3: TGTGCCATCAGCGTTGGACATAACAATCAGCCCCAGCATTTT.

J is TRBJ2-7 and V is TRBV5-6, with 7 nucleotides matching TRBD2. Germline CDR1 SGHDT, CDR2 YYEEEE. The CDR3 totals 15 residues. V shed 0 bases, J shed 2 bases, and the junction held 5 bases outside the gene matches. CDR3 in amino acids: CASSLGLAEPYEQYF. The CDR3 DNA reads TGTGCCAGCAGCTTGGGGCTAGCGGAGCCCTACGAGCAGTACTTC. Drawing the rest from reference TRBV5-6 and TRBJ2-7, the complete variable domain is DAGVTQSPTHLIKTRGQQVTLRCSPKSGHDTVSWYQQALGQGPQFIFQYYEEEERQRGNFPDRFSGHQFPNYSSELNVNALLLGDSALYLCASSLGLAEPYEQYFGPGTRLTVT.

This clone was counted a few times. The rearrangement joins TRBV19 to TRBJ2-7; TRBD2 matches 10 bases. V dropped 4 bases and J dropped 4; count of bases not matched to a gene: 16. Looked up from germline, CDR1 is LNHDA and CDR2 is SQIVND (reference sequence). The CDR3 has 18 residues. The CDR3 coding sequence is TGTGCCAGTAGTAACCAACCATCTAGCGGGAGTTATGTGTACGAGCAGTACTTC. Its protein product is CASSNQPSSGSYVYEQYF.

The V call is TRBV4-1, the J call TRBJ1-2; 10 bases match TRBD1. CDR3 size: 12 residues. V trimming: 3 bases; J trimming: 13 bases; junction bases outside the gene matches: 5. Germline CDR1 MGHRA, CDR2 YSYEKL. The CDR3 DNA reads TGCGCCAGCAGCCAGGGACAGGGGCCGGCCACCTTC. Translation gives CASSQGQGPATF.

V and J are TRBV6-6 and TRBJ1-2; 8 positions match TRBD1. CDR1 MNHNY and CDR2 SVGAGI come from the germline V gene (reference sequence). The J segment lost 0 bases and the V segment lost 5 bases, leaving 14 bases of the junction unmatched. The CDR3 extends over 18 amino acids. This chain's CDR3 is CASSLPGTGHHSNYGYTF. CDR3 nucleotides: TGTGCCAGCAGTCTCCCAGGGACAGGCCATCATTCTAACTATGGCTACACCTTC.